Listed below are T cell receptor beta chains from one sample, sequenced in a study of blood T cell repertoires in COVID-19. Some clones are missing from TCRdb's copy, which holds only in-frame ones; the method was immunoSEQ multiplex PCR. The sample has 200,000 to 300,000 clones, around 85% seen once. Sequenced: peripheral blood. The receptor set was obtained from a woman aged 30 to 39 who had recovered from COVID-19. CDR3s leave out the opening cysteine and the closing phenylalanine or tryptophan. Each record gives: V gene, J gene, CDR3 protein.

V gene: TRBV5-4; J gene: TRBJ2-2; CDR3 protein: ASSPSRGELF
V gene: TRBV11-2; J gene: TRBJ2-1; CDR3 protein: ASSLEAGSYNEQF
V gene: TRBV4-3; J gene: TRBJ1-1; CDR3 protein: ASSQRQGLNTEAF
V gene: TRBV6-5; J gene: TRBJ2-2; CDR3 protein: ASSLGTGELF
V gene: TRBV11-2; J gene: TRBJ2-7; CDR3 protein: ASSSLRGSYEQY
V gene: TRBV7-9; J gene: TRBJ1-4; CDR3 protein: ASSSGTGVGEKLF
V gene: TRBV12-5; J gene: TRBJ1-5; CDR3 protein: ASAPLSGTTGVNQPQH
V gene: TRBV2; J gene: TRBJ1-1; CDR3 protein: ASSEALRQGNTEAF
V gene: TRBV7-8; J gene: TRBJ1-3; CDR3 protein: ASSHPRGDTIY
V gene: TRBV7-9; J gene: TRBJ2-5; CDR3 protein: ASSLTRQETQY
V gene: TRBV9; J gene: TRBJ1-6; CDR3 protein: ASSETSWGGSSPLH
V gene: TRBV7-9; J gene: TRBJ2-5; CDR3 protein: ASSSTPLAGVETQY
V gene: TRBV3-1/TRBV3-2; J gene: TRBJ1-2; CDR3 protein: ASSQSLGYT
V gene: TRBV12-3/TRBV12-4; J gene: TRBJ2-7; CDR3 protein: ASSLAGYEQY
V gene: TRBV5-1; J gene: TRBJ1-5; CDR3 protein: ASSPSRGIVSPHFSNQPQH
V gene: TRBV18; J gene: TRBJ1-2; CDR3 protein: ASSPRVGGDYGYT
V gene: TRBV7-9; J gene: TRBJ2-2; CDR3 protein: ASSLAPVATGELF
V gene: TRBV18; J gene: TRBJ2-7; CDR3 protein: ASSETGSTYEQY
V gene: TRBV10-3; J gene: TRBJ2-3; CDR3 protein: AISDLASGGTDTQY
V gene: TRBV19; J gene: TRBJ2-3; CDR3 protein: ASSILGVITDTQY
V gene: TRBV5-4; J gene: TRBJ1-6; CDR3 protein: ASSPQEGYNSPLH
V gene: TRBV7-9; J gene: TRBJ1-3; CDR3 protein: ASSLTTAGNTIY
V gene: TRBV12-1; J gene: TRBJ1-6; CDR3 protein: ASKGNRSPLH
V gene: TRBV7-8; J gene: TRBJ2-3; CDR3 protein: ASSRDPGLGDTQY
V gene: TRBV5-3; J gene: TRBJ1-5; CDR3 protein: ARSLIGGGEIEPQH
V gene: TRBV7-3; J gene: TRBJ2-3; CDR3 protein: ASSLMGGGDDTQY
V gene: TRBV12-3/TRBV12-4; J gene: TRBJ2-1; CDR3 protein: ASSSIQGNEQF
V gene: TRBV6-5; J gene: TRBJ2-2; CDR3 protein: ASNKGEVRGELF
V gene: TRBV4-1; J gene: TRBJ1-1; CDR3 protein: ASSQGQGTEAF
V gene: TRBV25-1; J gene: TRBJ2-7; CDR3 protein: ASARAGGGYEQY
V gene: TRBV15; J gene: TRBJ2-1; CDR3 protein: ATSRDRGGAEEF
V gene: TRBV15; J gene: TRBJ2-2; CDR3 protein: ATSPAGYTGELF
V gene: TRBV29-1; J gene: TRBJ1-2; CDR3 protein: SVGEVGYGYT
V gene: TRBV5-6; J gene: TRBJ2-2; CDR3 protein: ASSSTGRLTNTGELF
V gene: TRBV13; J gene: TRBJ2-7; CDR3 protein: ASSFRTGIGEQY
V gene: TRBV19; J gene: TRBJ2-4; CDR3 protein: ASSPLGHGALSRGAKNIQY
V gene: TRBV13; J gene: TRBJ2-1; CDR3 protein: ASTPGARSYNEQF
V gene: TRBV2; J gene: TRBJ2-3; CDR3 protein: ASSETDRATQY
V gene: TRBV7-2; J gene: TRBJ2-1; CDR3 protein: ASSFSSGGYNEQF
V gene: TRBV3-1/TRBV3-2; J gene: TRBJ2-5; CDR3 protein: ASSQAGRETQY
V gene: TRBV7-2; J gene: TRBJ2-2; CDR3 protein: ASSSPGLTNTGELF
V gene: TRBV3-1/TRBV3-2; J gene: TRBJ1-2; CDR3 protein: ASSQDIRGDGYGYT
V gene: TRBV5-1; J gene: TRBJ1-1; CDR3 protein: ASSWGTGGRLNTEAF
V gene: TRBV7-9; J gene: TRBJ2-5; CDR3 protein: ASSRGDRQETQY
V gene: TRBV6-2/TRBV6-3; J gene: TRBJ1-5; CDR3 protein: ASSYYYQPQH
V gene: TRBV3-1/TRBV3-2; J gene: TRBJ1-5; CDR3 protein: ASSQGDRGPIKAQH
V gene: TRBV5-1; J gene: TRBJ2-3; CDR3 protein: ASSEFSGGVADTQY
V gene: TRBV19; J gene: TRBJ1-3; CDR3 protein: ATHPGTAGNTIY
V gene: TRBV19; J gene: TRBJ2-7; CDR3 protein: ASSIGWTGLYNEQY
V gene: TRBV5-5; J gene: TRBJ1-6; CDR3 protein: ASSAPAGKPRGNSPLH
V gene: TRBV11-2; J gene: TRBJ2-2; CDR3 protein: ASSLVRGDLTGELF
V gene: TRBV6-5; J gene: TRBJ1-2; CDR3 protein: ASSTIAQGADGYT